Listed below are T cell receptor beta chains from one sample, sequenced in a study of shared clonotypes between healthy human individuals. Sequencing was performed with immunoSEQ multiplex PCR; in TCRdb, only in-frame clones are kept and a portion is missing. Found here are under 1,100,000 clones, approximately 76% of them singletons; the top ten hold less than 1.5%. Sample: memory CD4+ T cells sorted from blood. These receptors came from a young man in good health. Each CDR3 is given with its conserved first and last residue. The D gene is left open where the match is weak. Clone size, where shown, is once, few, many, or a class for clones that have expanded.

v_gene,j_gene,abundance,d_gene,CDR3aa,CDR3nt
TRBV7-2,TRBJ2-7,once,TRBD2,CASSLVVAGGLYEQYF,TGTGCCAGCAGCTTAGTGGTAGCGGGAGGACTCTACGAGCAGTACTTC
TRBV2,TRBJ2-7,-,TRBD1,CASSVTGGEQYF,TGTGCCAGCAGTGTCACAGGGGGAGAGCAGTACTTC
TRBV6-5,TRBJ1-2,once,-,CASTLFQGHYGYTF,TGTGCCAGCACCCTCTTTCAGGGTCACTATGGCTACACCTTC
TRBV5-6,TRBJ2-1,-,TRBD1,CASSPGQGWWVNEQFF,TGTGCCAGCAGCCCTGGACAGGGTTGGTGGGTCAATGAGCAGTTCTTC
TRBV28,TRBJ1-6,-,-,CASRSGTNNSPLHF,TGTGCCAGCAGATCCGGGACTAATAATTCACCCCTCCACTTT
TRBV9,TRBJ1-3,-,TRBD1,CASSVRSTDGTVGGNTIYF,TGTGCCAGCAGCGTAAGATCTACCGACGGGACAGTTGGCGGAAACACCATATATTTT
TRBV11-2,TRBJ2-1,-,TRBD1,CASSFDTTGGREQFF,TGTGCCAGCAGCTTTGATACGACAGGGGGGCGTGAGCAGTTCTTC
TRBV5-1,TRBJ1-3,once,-,CASSLGSSSGNTIYF,TGCGCCAGCAGCTTGGGTAGTTCCTCTGGAAACACCATATATTTT
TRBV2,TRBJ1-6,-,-,CASTPGPINSPLHF,TGTGCCAGCACCCCGGGACCGATTAATTCACCCCTCCACTTT
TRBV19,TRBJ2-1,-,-,CASSITTRTFNEQFF,TGTGCCAGTAGTATAACGACTAGGACGTTCAATGAGCAGTTCTTC
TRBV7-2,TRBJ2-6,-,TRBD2,CASSSGLAGGFSGANVLTF,TGTGCCAGCAGCTCGGGACTAGCGGGAGGGTTCTCTGGGGCCAACGTCCTGACTTTC
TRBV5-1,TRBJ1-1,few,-,CASSFKDMNTEAFF,TGCGCCAGCAGCTTTAAAGACATGAACACTGAAGCTTTCTTT
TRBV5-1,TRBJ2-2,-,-,CASSLDYLNTGELFF,TGCGCCAGCAGCTTGGACTATCTTAACACCGGGGAGCTGTTTTTT
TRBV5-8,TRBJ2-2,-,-,CASSSGTGQSTGELFF,TGTGCCAGCAGCTCTGGGACGGGACAAAGCACCGGGGAGCTGTTTTTT
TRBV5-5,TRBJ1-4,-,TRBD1,CASSLWGQGSEKLFF,TGTGCCAGCAGCTTGTGGGGACAGGGAAGTGAAAAACTGTTTTTT
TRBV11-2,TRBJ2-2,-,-,CASRPGQNTGELFF,TGTGCCAGCAGACCGGGACAGAACACCGGGGAGCTGTTTTTT
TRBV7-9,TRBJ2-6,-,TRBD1,CASNPSGQALSGANVLTF,TGTGCCAGCAACCCCTCGGGACAGGCTCTCTCTGGGGCCAACGTCCTGACTTTC
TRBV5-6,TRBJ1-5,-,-,CASSAGQQPQHF,TGTGCCAGCAGCGCGGGCCAGCAGCCCCAGCATTTT
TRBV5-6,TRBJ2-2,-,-,CASSLRLTSTGELFF,TGTGCCAGCAGCTTGCGATTAACTAGCACCGGGGAGCTGTTTTTT
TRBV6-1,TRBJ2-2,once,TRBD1,CASSDREPAGELFF,TGTGCCAGTTCGGACAGGGAGCCTGCCGGGGAGCTGTTTTTT
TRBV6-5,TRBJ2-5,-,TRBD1,CASSRGQGQETQYF,TGTGCCAGCAGCCGAGGACAGGGTCAAGAGACCCAGTACTTC
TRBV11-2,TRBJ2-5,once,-,CASSDGTGKETQYF,TGTGCCAGCAGCGACGGGACTGGAAAAGAGACCCAGTACTTC